The next 14 T cell receptor beta chains were all read from a single sample in a study of cytomegalovirus exposure and HLA in healthy donors. Researchers ran the PCR with 60 Vbeta and 13 Jbeta primers. Clones were sequenced by immunoSEQ multiplex PCR, and TCRdb holds only the in-frame ones, with some missing. The table includes about 160,000 clones, roughly 84% detected once. The source material was PBMCs. The receptors originated from a man younger than 35 in good health and CMV-seropositive.

DNA for the CDR3: TGTGCCAGCAGCCAAGGTCCAGCGGGGAGCACAGATACGCAGTATTTT. The encoded protein is CASSQGPAGSTDTQYF. This chain uses TRBV4-2 with TRBJ2-3, with 7 nucleotides matching TRBD2. This CDR3 has 16 amino acids. Germline loops: CDR1 LGHNA, CDR2 YNFKEQ. With 1 base clipped from V and 0 bases from J, the junction kept 4 bases outside the gene matches.

This sequence joins TRBV30 and TRBJ1-5; TRBD1 aligns across 7 bases. V trimming: 0 bases; J trimming: 3 bases; junction bases outside the gene matches: 2. The V gene's germline CDR1 is GTSNPN and CDR2 SVGIG (reference sequence). This CDR3 is built from 14 residues. CDR3 coding DNA: TGTGCCTGGAGTGTCGGGACAGACAATCAGCCCCAGCATTTT. This gives the protein CAWSVGTDNQPQHF.

The chain links TRBV15 to TRBJ1-2; tentative D call: TRBD1 (5 bases). The CDR3 runs to 16 residues. Trimming pared 1 base from V and 7 bases from J, leaving 19 bases between. From germline, CDR1 is LNHNV and CDR2 YYDKDF (reference sequence). CDR3 DNA: TGTGCCACCAGCAGAGGGGAGGGCAGGGTGGAGGCTGGCTACACCTTC. It translates to CATSRGEGRVEAGYTF.

The chain combines TRBV5-1 with TRBJ2-1, with 9 bases lining up with TRBD1. The CDR3 runs 16 residues. Germline lookup yields CDR1 SGHRS and CDR2 YFSETQ. Losses at the gene ends were 3 bases for V and 2 bases for J; bases not matched to a gene: 6. As DNA, the CDR3 is TGCGCCAGCAGCTCCAACCGGGACAGGGCCTACAATGAGCAGTTCTTC. This gives the protein CASSSNRDRAYNEQFF. Combining the CDR3 with reference TRBV5-1 and TRBJ2-1 gives the whole variable domain KAGVTQTPRYLIKTRGQQVTLSCSPISGHRSVSWYQQTPGQGLQFLFEYFSETQRNKGNFPGRFSGRQFSNSRSEMNVSTLELGDSALYLCASSSNRDRAYNEQFFGPGTRLTVL.

The J gene is TRBJ1-2, the V gene TRBV7-2; perhaps TRBD1 as D (5 bases). Germline V gives CDR1 SGHTA, CDR2 FQGNSA. This CDR3 contains 11 residues. V was cut by 9 bases and J by 4 bases, with 9 bases left in between. CDR3 residues: CASGTAYGYTF. For the CDR3, the DNA is TGTGCCAGTGGGACTGCCTATGGCTACACCTTC.

The chain uses TRBV9 and TRBJ2-5; TRBD2 aligns across 7 bases. The CDR3 covers 16 residues. V lost 3 bases, J lost 0 bases, and 8 bases stayed unmatched. Per germline, CDR1 SGDLS and CDR2 YYNGEE. The CDR3 DNA reads as TGTGCCAGCAGCGCATATGGACTAGTAAACCAAGAGACCCAGTACTTC. This encodes CASSAYGLVNQETQYF.

Here the CDR3 reads CASRVSGYTF. The CDR3 nucleotides are TGTGCCAGCCGTGTTAGCGGCTACACCTTC. The V call is TRBV2, the J call TRBJ1-2; D not certain. V lost 8 bases, J lost 8 bases, and 9 bases lay in between. The CDR3 totals 10 residues. Germline assignment: CDR1 SNHLY and CDR2 FYNNEI.

The V gene is TRBV5-6, the J gene TRBJ2-1, with a tentative D call TRBD2 (6 bases). CDR1 is SGHDT and CDR2 is YYEEEE in the germline V gene. V lost 0 bases and J lost 0, with 10 bases in between. The CDR3 extends over 16 amino acids. CDR3 in DNA: TGTGCCAGCAGCTTGGTCCGGGGGAGCTCCTACAATGAGCAGTTCTTC. This gives the protein CASSLVRGSSYNEQFF.

The sample holds one count of this clone. The chain carries TRBV7-2 and TRBJ1-3, with TRBD1 as a possible D gene (6 bases). Trimming cost V 6 bases and J 10 bases, with 13 bases left between them. This CDR3 region has 12 residues. From germline, CDR1 is SGHTA and CDR2 FQGNSA. DNA for the CDR3: TGTGCCAGCAGGATACAGGGCCGGACCATATATTTT. As protein: CASRIQGRTIYF.

CDR3 protein: CASSLGGSTLYNEQFF. CDR3 coding DNA: TGTGCCAGCAGCTTGGGAGGCAGTACCTTATACAATGAGCAGTTCTTC. The chain combines TRBV5-4 with TRBJ2-1; D not resolved. The germline CDR1 and CDR2 sequences are SGHNT and YYREEE (reference sequence). CDR3 length: 16 amino acids. Trimming took off 0 bases at V and 4 bases at J, with 14 bases between the two ends.

The chain carries TRBV9 and TRBJ2-7; 7 bases are shared with TRBD1. V dropped 4 bases and J dropped 0; count of bases not matched to a gene: 10. CDR1 and CDR2 from the germline V gene are SGDLS and YYNGEE. The CDR3 extends over 16 amino acids. The CDR3 nucleotides read TGTGCCAGCAGCCCCAGACAGGGATCCTTCTCCTACGAGCAGTACTTC. Protein: CASSPRQGSFSYEQYF.

CDR3 residues: CASSPTVRYEQYF. CDR3 bases: TGTGCCAGCAGTCCGACAGTGCGCTACGAGCAGTACTTC. This chain connects TRBV6-1 to TRBJ2-7; D might be TRBD1 (5 bases). Trimming took off 5 bases at V and 3 bases at J, with 11 bases between the two ends. The CDR3 covers 13 residues. Germline V gene sequence: CDR1 MNHNS, CDR2 SASEGT.

The genes are TRBV2 and TRBJ1-5; TRBD1 might be the D (5 bases). The CDR3 sequence is 13 residues long. Trimming removed 3 bases at V and 6 bases at J, with 9 bases between. The V gene's germline CDR1 is SNHLY and CDR2 FYNNEI. DNA of the CDR3: TGTGCCAGCAGTGATTGGGACTCTCAGCCCCAGCATTTT. It specifies CASSDWDSQPQHF. Full variable domain (remainder filled in from reference TRBV2 and TRBJ1-5): EPEVTQTPSHQVTQMGQEVILRCVPISNHLYFYWYRQILGQKVEFLVSFYNNEISEKSEIFDDQFSVERPDGSNFTLKIRSTKLEDSAMYFCASSDWDSQPQHFGDGTRLSIL.

This CDR3 is CASSFGGMDYEQYF. CDR3 nucleotide sequence: TGTGCCAGCAGCTTCGGAGGGATGGACTACGAGCAGTACTTC. The rearrangement joins TRBV7-9 to TRBJ2-7, with D tentatively TRBD2 (6 bases). The CDR3 is 14 residues long. The V end lost 3 bases, the J end lost 3 bases, and 12 bases lay between the germline ends. The germline CDR1 and CDR2 sequences are SEHNR and FQNEAQ (reference sequence).